This T cell receptor (beta chain) originates from a study of Tregs in tolerant kidney transplant recipients. The germline V and J ends were trimmed by 4 bases and 0 bases, with 10 bases remaining between them. Germline V lookup: CDR1 ENHRY, CDR2 SYGVKD. This CDR3 has 14 amino acids. Sequenced by immunoSEQ multiplex PCR; TCRdb stores in-frame clones only, minus some. The sample holds about 69,000 clones, around nine tenths seen once. Specimen: CD4+ T cells from blood, collected before the transplant. This sequence joins TRBV10-3 and TRBJ2-7; TRBD2 might be the D (6 bases). This receptor was obtained from a human donor who received a combined kidney and bone marrow transplant. DNA of the CDR3: TGTGCCATCAGTGGCGGACTACCCTCCTACGAGCAGTACTTC. This sequence encodes CAISGGLPSYEQYF.